These T cell receptor beta chains were read from a single sample in a study of blood T cell repertoires in COVID-19. This table comes from immunoSEQ multiplex PCR, and its TCRdb copy is limited to in-frame clones, with some not included. This table has roughly 150,000 clones, 88% appearing once. Sequencing was done on a sample of peripheral blood. These receptors all come from a human donor in a cohort sampled during active COVID-19. Both conserved end residues are part of each CDR3.

V	J	CDR3
TRBV11-2	TRBJ1-4	CASSLSGGVLNEKLFF
TRBV6-5	TRBJ2-7	CASRHTKPGQYF
TRBV5-6	TRBJ2-7	CASSSYYEQYF
TRBV7-6	TRBJ2-2	CASSLSSRERGELFF
TRBV4-1	TRBJ1-6	CASSQEEGNSPLHF
TRBV5-6	TRBJ1-5	CASSLSKDIYQPQHF
TRBV12-3/TRBV12-4	TRBJ1-1	CASSFSEVGEAFF
TRBV7-3	TRBJ2-3	CASSLHGQRTDTQYF
TRBV6-5	TRBJ1-2	CASSRLGQQGYGYTF
TRBV4-1	TRBJ1-4	CASSHRQGAQEKLFF
TRBV3-1/TRBV3-2	TRBJ2-2	CASRHFLRTGAGELFF
TRBV5-6	TRBJ2-3	CASSRLAGGSTDTQYF
TRBV27	TRBJ2-7	CASSLWSVQGIPYEQYF
TRBV7-9	TRBJ2-1	CASSSGTGAYNEQFF
TRBV4-1	TRBJ1-1	CASSYGQGEDTEAFF
TRBV5-1	TRBJ2-7	CASSSSGTGGYEQYF
TRBV13	TRBJ2-5	CASSQQETQYF
TRBV6-1	TRBJ2-1	CASSETGQTWYAEQFF
TRBV7-9	TRBJ1-1	CASSIKQGGAEAFF
TRBV6-2/TRBV6-3	TRBJ2-7	CASSTGSSYEQYF
TRBV6-2/TRBV6-3	TRBJ1-2	CASSAQGQNYGYTF
TRBV11-2	TRBJ1-2	CASSLEAGAPANYGYTF
TRBV10-3	TRBJ2-5	CAISQGDLLQETQYF
TRBV9	TRBJ2-3	CASSPRSSGGLYATDTQYF
TRBV4-3	TRBJ2-3	CASSQLSLAGGTDTQYF
TRBV27	TRBJ1-2	CASKRTGNYGYTF
TRBV6-6	TRBJ1-2	CASSTPRQSYGYTF
TRBV5-4	TRBJ2-1	CASSFPNGISGGLQFF
TRBV5-5	TRBJ1-5	CASSVTGFSNQPQHF
TRBV30	TRBJ2-3	CAWSKWAGLDTQYF
TRBV14	TRBJ1-4	CASSQRGLGVEKLFF
TRBV5-5	TRBJ2-3	CASSFSGGAPDTQYF
TRBV12-3/TRBV12-4	TRBJ2-2	CASQTGNTGELFF
TRBV5-5	TRBJ2-4	CASSLYGDRNIQYF
TRBV27	TRBJ1-6	CASSAGGRNSPLHF
TRBV27	TRBJ1-5	CATSSQGRSPNQPQHF
TRBV5-4	TRBJ2-7	CASSLGIGTTNEQYF
TRBV21-1	TRBJ2-1	CASSTGQLRIVHEQFF
TRBV18	TRBJ1-4	CASSPGQGRATNEKLFF
TRBV3-1/TRBV3-2	TRBJ1-1	CASSRPGIGEAFF
TRBV3-1/TRBV3-2	TRBJ1-1	CASSRGQGTEAFF